Listed below are T cell receptor beta chains from one sample, sequenced in a study of CD8+ T cells in alopecia areata. The data were produced by immunoSEQ multiplex PCR, yet TCRdb's version contains in-frame clones alone and is incomplete. The sample has about 250,000 clones; 60% are singletons. The source material was CD4+ T cells sorted from blood, sampled at week 52, from a patient treated with tofacitinib. The receptors shown here come from a human donor with alopecia areata. CDR3s include the opening cysteine and the closing phenylalanine or tryptophan. Fields, in order: J gene, V gene, clone size, D gene, CDR3 protein, CDR3 DNA. D genes are given only for firm matches. Expanded clones get a size class; other rows say once, few or many, or leave the size out.

>TRBJ2-5|TRBV6-6|-|-
CASSYRVQETQYF
TGTGCCAGCAGTTACCGCGTCCAAGAGACCCAGTACTTC
>TRBJ2-6|TRBV19|-|-
CASSPPPANVLTF
TGTGCCAGTAGTCCCCCTCCCGCCAACGTCCTGACTTTC
>TRBJ2-7|TRBV5-1|once|-
CASSEGYEQYF
TGCGCCAGCAGCGAAGGATACGAGCAGTACTTC
>TRBJ2-7|TRBV5-1|-|TRBD1
CASSLAPAGGYTAREQYF
TGCGCCAGCAGCTTGGCCCCGGCAGGGGGATATACGGCGAGAGAGCAGTACTTC
>TRBJ1-6|TRBV9|-|-
CASSVLASVNSPLHF
TGTGCCAGCAGCGTATTGGCGTCGGTTAATTCACCCCTCCACTTT
>TRBJ2-1|TRBV29-1|-|TRBD1
CSVTGHRGQFF
TGCAGCGTCACGGGACACAGGGGGCAGTTCTTC
>TRBJ2-3|TRBV4-3|-|-
CASSPRYTDTQYF
TGCGCCAGCAGCCCACGCTATACAGATACGCAGTATTTT
>TRBJ2-3|TRBV29-1|-|-
CSVVGGAPTDTQYF
TGCAGCGTTGTTGGGGGGGCCCCCACAGATACGCAGTATTTT
>TRBJ2-2|TRBV12-5|-|TRBD1
CASGLVQGSTGELFF
TGTGCTAGTGGTTTGGTACAGGGGAGCACCGGGGAGCTGTTTTTT
>TRBJ2-3|TRBV20-1|-|-
CSASPADTQYF
TGCAGTGCAAGCCCCGCAGATACGCAGTATTTT
>TRBJ1-6|TRBV7-9|-|TRBD1
CASIDREDSPLHF
TGTGCCAGCATAGACAGGGAGGATTCACCCCTCCACTTT
>TRBJ1-5|TRBV5-4|once|TRBD1
CASSITGGNQPQHF
TGTGCCAGCAGCATTACAGGGGGCAATCAGCCCCAGCATTTT
>TRBJ1-2|TRBV4-2|-|TRBD1
CASSQGTGGILYGYTF
TGTGCCAGCAGCCAAGGGACAGGGGGTATACTCTATGGCTACACCTTC
>TRBJ1-1|TRBV11-2|-|-
CASSLDLGQAEAFF
TGTGCCAGCAGCTTAGATCTCGGGCAGGCTGAAGCTTTCTTT
>TRBJ1-3|TRBV5-1|few|TRBD1
CASSGDSLPDGNTIYF
TGCGCCAGCAGCGGGGACAGCCTTCCTGATGGAAACACCATATATTTT
>TRBJ2-3|TRBV29-1|-|TRBD1
CSVGTGGYPDTQYF
TGCAGCGTTGGGACAGGGGGTTATCCAGATACGCAGTATTTT
>TRBJ2-7|TRBV10-3|-|TRBD1
CAISESQGAWEQYF
TGTGCCATCAGTGAGTCACAGGGGGCGTGGGAGCAGTACTTC
>TRBJ1-4|TRBV29-1|once|TRBD1
CSVQGAGEKLFF
TGCAGCGTACAGGGGGCGGGTGAAAAACTGTTTTTT
>TRBJ1-4|TRBV2|-|-
CASMDATNEKLFF
TGTGCCAGCATGGACGCAACTAATGAAAAACTGTTTTTT
>TRBJ2-7|TRBV9|once|TRBD1
CASSPRTGPYEQYF
TGTGCCAGCAGCCCTCGGACAGGGCCCTACGAGCAGTACTTC
>TRBJ1-2|TRBV2|-|-
CASSEGRGSGYTF
TGTGCCAGCAGTGAAGGCAGGGGATCTGGCTACACCTTC
>TRBJ2-5|TRBV10-3|-|-
CAISESSGQETQYF
TGTGCCATCAGTGAGTCATCAGGACAAGAGACCCAGTACTTC
>TRBJ2-2|TRBV29-1|-|TRBD1
CSGRQGNTGELFF
TGCAGCGGAAGACAGGGGAACACCGGGGAGCTGTTTTTT
>TRBJ1-2|TRBV27|-|TRBD1
CATAGQGDYGYTF
TGTGCCACCGCCGGACAGGGAGACTATGGCTACACCTTC
>TRBJ1-2|TRBV29-1|-|-
CSVGGASYGYTF
TGCAGCGTTGGCGGGGCGAGCTATGGCTACACCTTC
>TRBJ2-5|TRBV29-1|-|-
CSVGGQGRFGTQYF
TGCAGCGTTGGAGGGCAGGGCCGATTTGGGACCCAGTACTTC
>TRBJ1-6|TRBV6-5|once|TRBD1
CASSNRGRLAPLHF
TGTGCCAGCAGTAACAGGGGGCGCTTGGCACCCCTCCACTTT
>TRBJ2-4|TRBV2|few|TRBD1
CASTGTGGNIQYF
TGTGCCAGCACCGGGACAGGGGGAAACATTCAGTACTTC
>TRBJ1-1|TRBV29-1|-|-
CSVDTMNTEAFF
TGCAGCGTCGACACTATGAACACTGAAGCTTTCTTT
>TRBJ1-2|TRBV27|-|-
CASSPPPGYTF
TGTGCCAGCAGTCCCCCCCCTGGCTACACCTTC
>TRBJ2-7|TRBV4-2|-|-
CASSQAAQDYEQYF
TGTGCCAGCAGCCAGGCGGCACAAGACTACGAGCAGTACTTC
>TRBJ2-5|TRBV5-4|-|-
CASSLAGSFQETQYF
TGTGCCAGCAGCTTGGCGGGATCCTTCCAAGAGACCCAGTACTTC
>TRBJ2-1|TRBV5-5|few|-
CASSARQERSEQFF
TGTGCCAGCAGCGCCCGACAGGAAAGGAGTGAGCAGTTCTTC
>TRBJ2-1|TRBV7-7|-|-
CASSFGVPDNEQFF
TGTGCTAGCAGCTTCGGGGTTCCCGACAATGAGCAGTTCTTC
>TRBJ2-5|TRBV5-4|-|-
CASSLGAALADQRTQYF
TGTGCCAGCAGCTTGGGGGCGGCCTTGGCCGATCAGAGGACCCAGTACTTC
>TRBJ1-1|TRBV5-1|few|TRBD1
CASRLQGGTEAFF
TGCGCCAGCAGATTACAGGGGGGAACTGAAGCTTTCTTT